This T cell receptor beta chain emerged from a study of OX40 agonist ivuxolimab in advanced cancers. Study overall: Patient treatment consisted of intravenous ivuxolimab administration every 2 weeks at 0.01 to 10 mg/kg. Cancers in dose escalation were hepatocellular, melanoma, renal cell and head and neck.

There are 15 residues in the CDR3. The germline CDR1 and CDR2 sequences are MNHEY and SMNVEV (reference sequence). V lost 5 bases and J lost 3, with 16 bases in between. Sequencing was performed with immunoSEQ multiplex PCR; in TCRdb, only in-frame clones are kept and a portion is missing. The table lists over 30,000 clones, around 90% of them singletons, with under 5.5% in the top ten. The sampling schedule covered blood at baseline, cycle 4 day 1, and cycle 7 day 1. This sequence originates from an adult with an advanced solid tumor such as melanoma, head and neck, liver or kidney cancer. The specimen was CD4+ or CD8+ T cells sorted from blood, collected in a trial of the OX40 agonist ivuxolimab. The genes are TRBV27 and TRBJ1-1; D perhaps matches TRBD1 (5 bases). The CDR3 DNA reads TGTGCCAGCAGTCCTTACTCCGGGGCCGACACTGAAGCTTTCTTT. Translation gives CASSPYSGADTEAFF.